The rows below give T cell receptor beta chains drawn from one sample of a study of blood T cells in healthy people across ages. TCRdb analysed the 5' RACE reads with MiXCR anew, one entry per CDR3 protein. The sample consists of around 700,000 distinct CDR3 sequences, around 25% of them appearing once. This sample was also put to use in a study of T cells of mothers and their children.

The sequenced sample consisted of blood. The source is a boy younger than 18 in good health. Each CDR3 is given with its conserved first and last residue. D genes are given only for firm matches. Size is stated for part of the rows, as once, few or many counts, or as a class when the clone is expanded.

j_gene: TRBJ2-3; abundance: many; v_gene: TRBV2; len: 14; d_gene: TRBD2; CDR3nt: TGTGCCAGCAAGGTCCTAGCGGGGGTAGATACGCAGTATTTT; CDR3aa: CASKVLAGVDTQYF
j_gene: TRBJ2-2; abundance: NA; v_gene: TRBV10-3; len: 14; d_gene: NA; CDR3nt: TGTGCCTCCAAGGAGGGGGCGGACACCGGGGAGCTGTTTTTT; CDR3aa: CASKEGADTGELFF
j_gene: TRBJ2-3; abundance: few; v_gene: TRBV2; len: 16; d_gene: TRBD2; CDR3nt: TGTGCCAGCCAGAAAAGCGGGACTGGATACACAGATACGCAGTATTTT; CDR3aa: CASQKSGTGYTDTQYF
j_gene: TRBJ1-5; abundance: NA; v_gene: TRBV28; len: 15; d_gene: NA; CDR3nt: TGTGCCAGCAGTTTATCCCAAGCAGGGAATCAGCCCCAGCATTTT; CDR3aa: CASSLSQAGNQPQHF
j_gene: TRBJ2-2; abundance: NA; v_gene: TRBV29-1; len: 14; d_gene: TRBD2; CDR3nt: TGCAGCGTTGTCCCAACTAGCGGGGCCGGGGAGCTGTTTTTT; CDR3aa: CSVVPTSGAGELFF
j_gene: TRBJ2-5; abundance: few; v_gene: TRBV29-1; len: 17; d_gene: TRBD2; CDR3nt: TGCAGCGTTGCGCCCCGACTAGCGGGAGGCCCTTTGGAGACCCAGTACTTC; CDR3aa: CSVAPRLAGGPLETQYF
j_gene: TRBJ1-4; abundance: NA; v_gene: TRBV25-1; len: 15; d_gene: NA; CDR3nt: TGTGCCAGCAGTGCTAGGACGGAGACTAATGAAAAACTGTTTTTT; CDR3aa: CASSARTETNEKLFF
j_gene: TRBJ2-6; abundance: NA; v_gene: TRBV24-1; len: 15; d_gene: NA; CDR3nt: TGTGCCACCAGTGACTCGCAGGCTGGGGCCAACGTCCTGACTTTC; CDR3aa: CATSDSQAGANVLTF
j_gene: TRBJ2-3; abundance: few; v_gene: TRBV4-1; len: 16; d_gene: NA; CDR3nt: TGCGCCAGCAGCCAAGTTTCCCGGGGACGCACAGATACGCAGTATTTT; CDR3aa: CASSQVSRGRTDTQYF
j_gene: TRBJ2-5; abundance: NA; v_gene: TRBV5-1; len: 14; d_gene: NA; CDR3nt: TGCGCCAGCAGCTTCGCTACAGAGAAAGAGACCCAGTACTTC; CDR3aa: CASSFATEKETQYF
j_gene: TRBJ2-1; abundance: few; v_gene: TRBV27; len: 15; d_gene: NA; CDR3nt: TGTGCCAGCAGTTTCGGTCTAACCTCCTACAATGAGCAGTTCTTC; CDR3aa: CASSFGLTSYNEQFF
j_gene: TRBJ2-2; abundance: few; v_gene: TRBV7-9; len: 14; d_gene: NA; CDR3nt: TGTGCCAGCAGCTTTTCCAGGGGTTTCGGGGAGCTGTTTTTT; CDR3aa: CASSFSRGFGELFF
j_gene: TRBJ2-5; abundance: few; v_gene: TRBV9; len: 19; d_gene: TRBD2; CDR3nt: TGTGCCAGCAGCCCCCGAGATTGGGTTACTAGCGATAACCAAGAGACCCAGTACTTC; CDR3aa: CASSPRDWVTSDNQETQYF
j_gene: TRBJ1-2; abundance: NA; v_gene: TRBV28; len: 14; d_gene: NA; CDR3nt: TGTGCCAGCAGCTACGGCAGAGCTAACTATGGCTACACCTTC; CDR3aa: CASSYGRANYGYTF
j_gene: TRBJ2-7; abundance: few; v_gene: TRBV12-5; len: 15; d_gene: TRBD1; CDR3nt: TGTGCTAGTGGTTTGACGTGGACAGGGGGCTACGAGCAGTACTTC; CDR3aa: CASGLTWTGGYEQYF
j_gene: TRBJ2-4; abundance: once; v_gene: TRBV9; len: 15; d_gene: NA; CDR3nt: TGTGCCAGCACCCGGGACGACCGAAGATGGGACATTCAGTACTTC; CDR3aa: CASTRDDRRWDIQYF
j_gene: TRBJ1-1; abundance: NA; v_gene: TRBV20-1; len: 14; d_gene: TRBD1; CDR3nt: TGCAGTGCTAGGACCGGGACAGTGAACACTGAAGCTTTCTTT; CDR3aa: CSARTGTVNTEAFF
j_gene: TRBJ2-1; abundance: once; v_gene: TRBV5-1; len: 13; d_gene: NA; CDR3nt: TGCGCCAGCAGTACCGTACCCTACAATGAGCAGTTCTTC; CDR3aa: CASSTVPYNEQFF
j_gene: TRBJ2-5; abundance: NA; v_gene: TRBV6-1; len: 17; d_gene: NA; CDR3nt: TGTGCCAGCAGACCTCAGACCCCGGGACTCATATCCGAGACCCAGTACTTC; CDR3aa: CASRPQTPGLISETQYF
j_gene: TRBJ2-5; abundance: NA; v_gene: TRBV5-6; len: 14; d_gene: NA; CDR3nt: TGTGCCAGCAGCTTGATCCGGACGCAAGAGACCCAGTACTTC; CDR3aa: CASSLIRTQETQYF
j_gene: TRBJ2-7; abundance: few; v_gene: TRBV4-1; len: 15; d_gene: TRBD1; CDR3nt: TGCGCCAGCAGCCTAACCGGGACAGACCGTCGCGAGCAGTACTTC; CDR3aa: CASSLTGTDRREQYF
j_gene: TRBJ2-1; abundance: NA; v_gene: TRBV7-6; len: 15; d_gene: NA; CDR3nt: TGTGCCAGCAGCTTATCCAGGGAACCCTACAATGAGCAGTTCTTC; CDR3aa: CASSLSREPYNEQFF
j_gene: TRBJ2-6; abundance: few; v_gene: TRBV11-1; len: 21; d_gene: NA; CDR3nt: TGTGCCAGCAGCTTATCCGAGGGCCTGAGGGGGTATAGCTCTGGGGCCAACGTCCTGACTTTC; CDR3aa: CASSLSEGLRGYSSGANVLTF
j_gene: TRBJ2-7; abundance: few; v_gene: TRBV2; len: 11; d_gene: NA; CDR3nt: TGTGCCAGCAGGGTCACAGGCGAGCAGTACTTC; CDR3aa: CASRVTGEQYF
j_gene: TRBJ2-7; abundance: NA; v_gene: TRBV3-1; len: 17; d_gene: TRBD1; CDR3nt: TGTGCCAGCAGCCAGGAAAGGCGGGACAGGTTCAAGTACGAGCAGTACTTC; CDR3aa: CASSQERRDRFKYEQYF
j_gene: TRBJ2-5; abundance: few; v_gene: TRBV5-1; len: 18; d_gene: TRBD2; CDR3nt: TGCGCCAGCAGCTGGGACTTCCGACTAGCGGGGGAACAAGAGACCCAGTACTTC; CDR3aa: CASSWDFRLAGEQETQYF
j_gene: TRBJ2-6; abundance: NA; v_gene: TRBV6-2/TRBV6-3; len: 21; d_gene: TRBD1; CDR3nt: TGTGCCAGCAGTTACTCGACGGCCGTCCGACAGGGTTTGTCTGGGGCCAACGTCCTGACTTTC; CDR3aa: CASSYSTAVRQGLSGANVLTF
j_gene: TRBJ2-3; abundance: few; v_gene: TRBV29-1; len: 14; d_gene: TRBD2; CDR3nt: TGCAGCGTGCCCTGGGAGGGCCCAGGAGATACGCAGTATTTT; CDR3aa: CSVPWEGPGDTQYF
j_gene: TRBJ1-1; abundance: few; v_gene: TRBV7-2; len: 14; d_gene: NA; CDR3nt: TGTGCCAGCACCCGGGGGGGTTCGAACACTGAAGCTTTCTTT; CDR3aa: CASTRGGSNTEAFF
j_gene: TRBJ1-1; abundance: NA; v_gene: TRBV7-3; len: 16; d_gene: NA; CDR3nt: TGTGCCAGCAGCTTAACTCCGGGTAGTCTGAGGGCTGAAGCTTTCTTT; CDR3aa: CASSLTPGSLRAEAFF
j_gene: TRBJ2-5; abundance: NA; v_gene: TRBV24-1; len: 13; d_gene: NA; CDR3nt: TGTGCCACCAGTGAACGAAACCAAGAGACCCAGTACTTC; CDR3aa: CATSERNQETQYF
j_gene: TRBJ1-6; abundance: NA; v_gene: TRBV20-1; len: 13; d_gene: TRBD1; CDR3nt: TGCAGTGTTACGGACAGGGCGGATTCACCCCTCCACTTT; CDR3aa: CSVTDRADSPLHF
j_gene: TRBJ2-1; abundance: NA; v_gene: TRBV20-1; len: 15; d_gene: TRBD2; CDR3nt: TGCAGTGCTTCGGGACTAGCGGAACATTACAATGAGCAGTTCTTC; CDR3aa: CSASGLAEHYNEQFF
j_gene: TRBJ2-1; abundance: NA; v_gene: TRBV7-3; len: 15; d_gene: TRBD2; CDR3nt: TGTGCCAGCAGCTTAAAGCGGGGGGGGTACAATGAGCAGTTCTTC; CDR3aa: CASSLKRGGYNEQFF
j_gene: TRBJ2-6; abundance: NA; v_gene: TRBV12-3/TRBV12-4; len: 17; d_gene: NA; CDR3nt: TGTGCCAGCTTCTACGGGACCCCTGGCTCTGGGGCCAACGTCCTGACTTTC; CDR3aa: CASFYGTPGSGANVLTF
j_gene: TRBJ1-5; abundance: NA; v_gene: TRBV2; len: 14; d_gene: NA; CDR3nt: TGTGCCAGCAGTAGACAGACAATCAATCAGCCCCAGCATTTT; CDR3aa: CASSRQTINQPQHF
j_gene: TRBJ2-7; abundance: few; v_gene: TRBV6-5; len: 15; d_gene: TRBD1; CDR3nt: TGTGCCAGCAGTCCCCGAAGGACAGGGTCCTACGAGCAGTACTTC; CDR3aa: CASSPRRTGSYEQYF